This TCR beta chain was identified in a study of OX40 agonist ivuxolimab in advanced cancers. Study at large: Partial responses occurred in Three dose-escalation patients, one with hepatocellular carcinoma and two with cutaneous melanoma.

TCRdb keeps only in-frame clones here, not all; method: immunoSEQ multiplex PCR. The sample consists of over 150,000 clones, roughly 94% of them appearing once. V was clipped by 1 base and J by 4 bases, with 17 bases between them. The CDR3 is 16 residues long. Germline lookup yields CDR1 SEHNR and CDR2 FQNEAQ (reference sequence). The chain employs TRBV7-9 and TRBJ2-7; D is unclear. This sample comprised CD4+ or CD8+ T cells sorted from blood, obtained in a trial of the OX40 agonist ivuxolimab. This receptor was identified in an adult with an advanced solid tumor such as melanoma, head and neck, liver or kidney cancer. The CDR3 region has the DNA TGTGCCAGCAGCTTAGGGTCGGATAGGGTAGGGTACGAGCAGTACTTC. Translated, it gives CASSLGSDRVGYEQYF.